Listed below are T cell receptor beta chains from one sample, sequenced in a study of CD8+ T cells in alopecia areata. This table comes from immunoSEQ multiplex PCR, and its TCRdb copy is limited to in-frame clones, with some not included. The sample consists of roughly 75,000 clones, roughly 61% of them appearing once. The sample consisted of CD8+ T cells sorted from blood, taken at week 0. These receptors all stem from a human donor with alopecia areata. CDR3s include the opening cysteine and the closing phenylalanine or tryptophan. A D gene is named only where the DNA matches it firmly. Not every row has a clone size; where given, it reads once, few, many or a size class.

clone_size,j_call,d_call,v_call,cdr3_nt,cdr3_aa
NA,TRBJ2-3,TRBD2,TRBV7-2,TGTGCCAGCAGCTTTTTCGGGAGGGCCGGAGATACGCAGTATTTT,CASSFFGRAGDTQYF
few,TRBJ2-3,NA,TRBV7-3,TGTGCCAGCATCGATAGCCCAAGCACAGATACGCAGTATTTT,CASIDSPSTDTQYF
NA,TRBJ2-7,NA,TRBV4-1,TGCGCCAGCAGCCAAGATCGCTACGAGCAGTACTTC,CASSQDRYEQYF
NA,TRBJ1-5,TRBD1,TRBV5-6,TGTGCCAGCAGCATCGGACAGGGTCAGCCCCAGCATTTT,CASSIGQGQPQHF
NA,TRBJ2-7,NA,TRBV30,TGTGCCTGGGCCCCCGGTATTGGGGGATACGAGCAGTACTTC,CAWAPGIGGYEQYF
few,TRBJ2-5,NA,TRBV29-1,TGCAGCGCTGATTGGGACGGTCAAGAGACCCAGTACTTC,CSADWDGQETQYF
NA,TRBJ2-2,NA,TRBV11-2,TGTGCCAGCAGCTACCTAACTTCCGGGGAGCTGTTTTTT,CASSYLTSGELFF
once,TRBJ1-1,NA,TRBV5-1,TGCGCCAGCAGCTTGGGACAGATGAACACTGAAGCTTTCTTT,CASSLGQMNTEAFF
NA,TRBJ2-1,NA,TRBV29-1,TGCAGCGGCACGACTGGCAATGAGCAGTTCTTC,CSGTTGNEQFF
few,TRBJ2-3,NA,TRBV29-1,TGCAGCGTTGAAGATACCCTGGGGGAGCGGGCTCGCACAGATACGCAGTATTTT,CSVEDTLGERARTDTQYF
NA,TRBJ1-2,NA,TRBV19,TGTGCCAGTAGTATGTTCGGGGGCAACTATGGCTACACCTTC,CASSMFGGNYGYTF
NA,TRBJ1-2,NA,TRBV7-9,TGTGCCAGCAGCTTAGCCGGGGTCTATGGCTACACCTTC,CASSLAGVYGYTF
once,TRBJ2-6,NA,TRBV5-6,TGTGCCAGCAGCTTCAACAGGGCTGGGGCCAACGTCCTGACTTTC,CASSFNRAGANVLTF
NA,TRBJ2-7,TRBD1,TRBV6-6,TGTGCCAGCAGTCTCCCGACAGGGTTCTCCTACGAGCAGTACTTC,CASSLPTGFSYEQYF
NA,TRBJ2-1,NA,TRBV7-2,TGTGCCAGCAGCTTAGGTAGCGCTGAGCAGTTCTTC,CASSLGSAEQFF
NA,TRBJ1-5,NA,TRBV6-5,TGTGCCAGCAGCGCCAGATATAGCAATCAGCCCCAGCATTTT,CASSARYSNQPQHF
NA,TRBJ1-1,NA,TRBV27,TGTGCCAGCAGACTCTACTGGAGCACTGAAGCTTTCTTT,CASRLYWSTEAFF
NA,TRBJ2-2,TRBD2,TRBV4-2,TGTGCCAGCAGCCAAGATGGGTTAGCGGGGGACGCAACCGGGGAGCTGTTTTTT,CASSQDGLAGDATGELFF
few,TRBJ2-3,TRBD2,TRBV5-1,TGCGCCAGTCTAGCGGAGCTTAGCACAGATACGCAGTATTTT,CASLAELSTDTQYF
NA,TRBJ1-2,NA,TRBV29-1,TGCAGCGCCAAAGACAGGATTTATGAAGGCTACACCTTC,CSAKDRIYEGYTF
NA,TRBJ1-2,NA,TRBV30,TGTGCCGGGACGAATTCAGGGAGCTATGGCTACACCTTC,CAGTNSGSYGYTF
NA,TRBJ2-3,TRBD2,TRBV29-1,TGCAGCGTTGACGGTGCGGGAGGGGCAGATACGCAGTATTTT,CSVDGAGGADTQYF
NA,TRBJ2-1,NA,TRBV4-3,TGCGCCAGCAGCCAAGATGTCCCGGGACCTAATGAGCAGTTCTTC,CASSQDVPGPNEQFF
NA,TRBJ1-2,TRBD1,TRBV9,TGTGCCAGCAGCCCAGGGACAGGGGGCGCCGGCTACACCTTC,CASSPGTGGAGYTF
NA,TRBJ1-1,NA,TRBV19,TGTGCCAGTAGTATAGGGGCCGAACCTTTCTTT,CASSIGAEPFF